This TCR beta chain was found in a study of blood T cell repertoires in COVID-19. Overall study: Collection of acute and convalescent COVID-19 samples took place in the United States, Italy and Spain. PBMCs, B-cell-depleted T cells, or T cells were the source of the cDNA or gDNA that made up the material.

Sequencing was performed with immunoSEQ multiplex PCR; in TCRdb, only in-frame clones are kept and a portion is missing. Of approximately 320,000 clones in the sample, approximately 86% were seen once. Ages ranged from about 18 to 89 years, with residence in about 24 US areas. The clonotype originates from a woman aged 18-29 years who had recovered from COVID-19. Sequenced sample: PBMCs or T cells enriched from blood (not recorded which).

The CDR3 protein is CASRDSSYNEQFF. DNA for the CDR3: TGCGCCAGTAGGGACTCTTCCTACAATGAGCAGTTCTTC. The chain joins TRBV5-1 to TRBJ2-1; TRBD2 might be the D (6 bases). CDR1 and CDR2 from the germline V gene are SGHRS and YFSETQ. This CDR3 spans 13 amino acids. With 8 bases removed from V and 1 base from J, the gap between germline ends came to 10 bases.